The rows below give T cell receptor beta chains drawn from one sample of a study of blood T cell repertoires in COVID-19. Here immunoSEQ multiplex PCR was the method, and the copy in TCRdb shows in-frame clones only, minus some. This table has some 230,000 clones, more than 75% appearing once. The sequencing input was peripheral blood. The source of these receptors is a woman aged 80 or older with COVID-19, enrolled during active disease. The conserved cysteine and the conserved F or W are not part of the CDR3 here.

v_call,j_call,cdr3_aa
TRBV5-4,TRBJ2-7,ASSPGGGLYEQY
TRBV7-7,TRBJ2-5,ASSLGRRIGETQY
TRBV7-2,TRBJ1-1,ASSPGGGWAF
TRBV2,TRBJ1-5,ASSLKRTGFDSNQPQH
TRBV7-2,TRBJ1-1,ASSPSAGRSTEAF
TRBV19,TRBJ1-5,ASSSGLLPNQPQH
TRBV7-9,TRBJ1-1,ASSTQPNTEAF
TRBV28,TRBJ1-1,ASIQGGAGDTEAF
TRBV11-2,TRBJ1-3,ASSLRRSGNTIY
TRBV5-6,TRBJ2-3,ASSLTGGGTDTQY
TRBV5-1,TRBJ2-5,ASSYRTSGEETQY
TRBV2,TRBJ2-7,ASRGRQGSYEQY
TRBV28,TRBJ1-5,ASSLHGSRQPQH
TRBV2,TRBJ2-1,ASRPGTGAYNEQF
TRBV18,TRBJ2-5,ASSPRAGETQY
TRBV9,TRBJ1-3,ASSDLRTGGNTIY
TRBV4-1,TRBJ2-1,ASSQVSDSYNEQF
TRBV18,TRBJ2-7,ASSPPLAATYEQY
TRBV6-5,TRBJ1-4,ASSHGGATNEKLF
TRBV28,TRBJ1-4,ASSFGTPEKLF
TRBV7-9,TRBJ1-1,ASSLGGRQNTEAF
TRBV15,TRBJ1-4,ATSRGQIATNEKLF
TRBV3-1/TRBV3-2,TRBJ2-5,ASSREDRGRRETQY
TRBV10-3,TRBJ1-5,AISEAAASNQPQH
TRBV6-5,TRBJ2-2,ASTRAGVGTGELF
TRBV19,TRBJ2-1,ASSSIPGGEQF
TRBV5-1,TRBJ2-7,ASSSTGSYNEQY
TRBV28,TRBJ2-7,ASISRSTYEQY
TRBV18,TRBJ2-2,ASSLDRVDGELF
TRBV9,TRBJ2-1,ASSATSGAYNEQF
TRBV20-1,TRBJ1-1,SVERGRGYF
TRBV6-5,TRBJ1-6,ASSPGDRGRSPLH
TRBV30,TRBJ1-1,ALIPATANTEAF
TRBV18,TRBJ2-7,ASSPGQSEQY
TRBV4-1,TRBJ2-2,ASSQGQGVAGELF
TRBV7-3,TRBJ2-2,ASSRTSGSRGELF
TRBV4-2,TRBJ1-3,ASSQPLGGERGNTIY
TRBV6-6,TRBJ1-1,ASSYGREAAF
TRBV2,TRBJ2-1,ASSEGIGGVL
TRBV19,TRBJ1-5,ASSPPLGEGPQPQH
TRBV11-2,TRBJ2-1,ASSLGGRDYNEQF
TRBV12-3/TRBV12-4,TRBJ1-1,ASSPGGYTEAF
TRBV9,TRBJ2-3,ASSQSSGRADTQY
TRBV5-6,TRBJ2-3,ASSQKDRTSTDTQY
TRBV19,TRBJ1-1,ASRRSLWEDNTEAF
TRBV7-8,TRBJ2-3,ASSTQTGFSQITQY
TRBV27,TRBJ1-6,ASSFLASPLH
TRBV7-9,TRBJ2-5,ASSRTYETQY
TRBV19,TRBJ1-1,ASSKIGGNTEAF
TRBV4-1,TRBJ1-2,ASSQVRTSGGYT
TRBV28,TRBJ2-2,ASSSESGTGTGELF
TRBV5-1,TRBJ2-2,ASSQTGLSGGELF
TRBV3-1/TRBV3-2,TRBJ1-5,ASSQDPQENQPQH
TRBV19,TRBJ1-2,ASKNGNYGYT
TRBV6-5,TRBJ1-2,ASSPRQSRHGYT
TRBV6-2/TRBV6-3,TRBJ2-3,ASSSSTSGRLTDTQY
TRBV7-2,TRBJ2-3,ASSAGGRRTDTQY